This T cell receptor (beta chain) was sequenced in a study of T-cell reconstitution after alpha-beta-depleted transplantation in children. As it was prepared, the TCRbeta library received unique molecular identifiers. MiXCR, applied by TCRdb to the PCR reads, yields one record per CDR3 protein. In the table there are some 530,000 distinct CDR3 sequences, around 13% of which are singletons. Germline values: CDR1 SGHVS, CDR2 FQNEAQ. This CDR3 has 17 amino acids. With 5 bases clipped from V and 1 base from J, the junction kept 13 bases outside the gene matches. This clonotype was counted only a few times.

This sample comprised PBMCs from the stem cell graft donor, obtained from the stem cell graft. The chain combines TRBV7-8 with TRBJ2-7, with TRBD1 matching over 8 bases. The TCR was taken from a human donor who donated a stem cell graft to a child with combined immunodeficiency. DNA for the CDR3: TGTGCCAGCAGCCAATCAGGGGGCCCCCTGAGTTCCTACGAGCAGTACTTC. Amino acid sequence: CASSQSGGPLSSYEQYF.